This TCR beta chain was sequenced for a study of OX40 agonist ivuxolimab in advanced cancers. Study summary: As their treatment, patients were administered ivuxolimab, an agonistic anti-OX40 (CD134) antibody. Overall study results and limits: Some of the lowest clonal expansion was seen in partial responders at 0.1-3.0 mg/kg.

The data were produced by immunoSEQ multiplex PCR, yet TCRdb's version contains in-frame clones alone and is incomplete. The data hold approximately 68,000 clones, with about 91% observed a single time. Germline CDR1 is MNHEY and CDR2 is SVGAGI. V was trimmed by 7 bases and J by 3 bases, leaving 10 bases between them. CDR3 length: 13 residues. For this clone: Its antigen remains unidentified.

This specimen was CD4+ or CD8+ T cells sorted from blood, taken in a trial of the OX40 agonist ivuxolimab. This receptor was taken from an adult with an advanced solid tumor such as melanoma, head and neck, liver or kidney cancer. The chain employs TRBV6-5 and TRBJ2-1, with a possible D match to TRBD1 (6 bases). CDR3 region: CASNEGGYNEQFF. DNA of the CDR3: TGTGCCAGCAATGAAGGGGGCTACAATGAGCAGTTCTTC.